The 23 T cell receptor beta chains below all came from one sample that was sequenced in a study of OX40 agonist ivuxolimab in advanced cancers. Clones were sequenced by immunoSEQ multiplex PCR, and TCRdb holds only the in-frame ones, with some missing. Here the sample spans around 65,000 clones, over 75% being singletons. The specimen was CD4+ or CD8+ T cells sorted from blood, collected in a trial of the OX40 agonist ivuxolimab. These receptors were collected from an adult with an advanced solid tumor such as melanoma, head and neck, liver or kidney cancer.

V is TRBV19 and J is TRBJ1-1, with 11 bases lining up with TRBD1. The germline V gene encodes CDR1 LNHDA and CDR2 SQIVND (reference sequence). After removal of 0 bases from V and 11 bases from J, the junction contained 5 bases not matched to a gene. The CDR3 is made up of 14 amino acids. The CDR3 reads CASSIDWRDRGAFF. The CDR3 region has the DNA TGTGCCAGTAGTATAGATTGGCGGGACAGGGGGGCTTTCTTT.

V usage is TRBV7-3 and J usage is TRBJ2-1, with 13 bases fitting TRBD2. Germline CDR1 is SGHTA and CDR2 is FQGTGA. CDR3 size: 15 residues. V was pared by 5 bases and J by 8 bases, with 6 bases of the junction left unmatched. Written as DNA, the CDR3 is TGTGCCAGCAGCACCGGGACTAGCGGGACAGATGAGCAGTTCTTC. It encodes CASSTGTSGTDEQFF.

The V call is TRBV5-6, the J call TRBJ1-2, with 12 positions matching TRBD1. V lost 4 bases and J lost 3; bases outside the gene matches: 10. CDR1 SGHDT and CDR2 YYEEEE come from the germline V gene. The CDR3 loop spans 17 amino acids. The CDR3 loop is CASSAGTGGSAYYGYTF. The DNA of the CDR3 is TGTGCCAGCAGCGCGGGGACAGGGGGCTCCGCCTACTATGGCTACACCTTC.

This chain links TRBV10-2 with TRBJ1-4, with D unclear. The CDR3 consists of 13 residues. Trimming removed 6 bases from V and 0 bases from J, with 5 bases in between. Germline V CDR1 and CDR2: WSHSY, SAAADI. The CDR3 reads CASRDATNEKLFF. The CDR3 DNA is TGCGCCAGCAGAGATGCAACTAATGAAAAACTGTTTTTT.

The rearrangement joins TRBV30 to TRBJ2-5; possibly TRBD2 for D (6 bases). Trimming shortened V by 5 bases and J by 5 bases, and 12 bases separated the two germline ends. Germline V gene lookup returns CDR1 GTSNPN and CDR2 SVGIG (reference sequence). The CDR3 is 12 amino acids. This CDR3 reads CAWAGGRETQYF. CDR3 bases: TGTGCCTGGGCTGGAGGGCGGGAGACCCAGTACTTC.

The chain links TRBV18 to TRBJ2-1, with 11 bases that match TRBD1. CDR1 KGHSH and CDR2 LQKENI come from the germline V gene. The trim removed 0 bases at V and 8 bases at J, leaving 9 bases unmatched. The CDR3 runs to 17 residues. CDR3 in amino acids: CASSPPVDRGLLDEQFF. CDR3 sequence (DNA): TGTGCCAGCTCACCACCCGTGGACAGGGGGCTCTTGGATGAGCAGTTCTTC.

V usage is TRBV4-1 and J usage is TRBJ2-1; D may be TRBD1 (6 bases). This CDR3 region has 17 residues. V lost 0 bases to trimming and J lost 6 bases, with 18 bases between them. Germline V gene sequence: CDR1 MGHRA, CDR2 YSYEKL. The CDR3 loop reads CASSQDRQGHIGNEQFF. In nucleotides, the CDR3 is TGCGCCAGCAGCCAAGATCGGCAGGGGCATATCGGCAATGAGCAGTTCTTC.

This clone was found a few times. V is TRBV7-9 and J is TRBJ1-2; 7 bases agree with TRBD1. J gave up 6 bases and V 5 bases, and 6 bases lay outside the gene matches. CDR1 is SEHNR and CDR2 is FQNEAQ in the germline V gene (reference sequence). The CDR3 is 13 residues long. The CDR3 bases are TGTGCCAGCAGCGAGGGGGCCATGCATGGCTACACCTTC. Its translation: CASSEGAMHGYTF.

The V call is TRBV7-2, the J call TRBJ2-1; TRBD1 matches at 11 bases. CDR1 and CDR2 (germline): SGHTA, FQGNSA. V trimming: 4 bases; J trimming: 8 bases; junction bases outside the gene matches: 4. The CDR3 covers 14 residues. The CDR3 reads CASSWTGGGDEQFF. The CDR3, as DNA: TGTGCCAGCAGCTGGACAGGGGGCGGGGATGAGCAGTTCTTC.

The chain uses TRBV4-3 and TRBJ2-1; 8 bases are shared with TRBD2. The CDR3 covers 15 residues. After removal of 4 bases from V and 4 bases from J, the junction contained 6 bases not matched to a gene. From germline, CDR1 is LGHNA and CDR2 YSLEER. The DNA of the CDR3 is TGCGCCAGCAGCCTGAGAAGCGGGAGTTACAATGAGCAGTTCTTC. The encoded protein is CASSLRSGSYNEQFF.

The CDR3 DNA follows: TGTGCCAGGAGGGACAGGCACTACGAGCAGTACTTC. Translation gives CARRDRHYEQYF. The chain carries TRBV5-3 and TRBJ2-7; 8 bases fit TRBD1. TRBV5-3 is an open reading frame whose function is uncertain. The ends lost 8 bases at V and 3 bases at J; junction bases unmatched: 4. This CDR3 has 12 residues.

This chain joins TRBV27 and TRBJ2-2; D is perhaps TRBD1 (6 bases). Germline V gene lookup returns CDR1 MNHEY and CDR2 SMNVEV (reference sequence). Deletions cut 4 bases from V and 4 bases from J, with 13 bases between. There are 15 residues in the CDR3. The CDR3: CASSSYQGSTGELFF. CDR3 nucleotide sequence: TGTGCCAGCAGTTCTTATCAGGGGAGCACCGGGGAGCTGTTTTTT.

The chain uses TRBV28 and TRBJ2-1, with 13 bases lining up with TRBD2. With 3 bases clipped from V and 0 bases from J, the junction kept 8 bases outside the gene matches. There are 19 residues in the CDR3. Germline lookup yields CDR1 MDHEN and CDR2 SYDVKM. DNA of the CDR3: TGTGCCAGCAGTTTGCCGACTAGCGGGAGGCAGGGCTCCTACAATGAGCAGTTCTTC. As protein: CASSLPTSGRQGSYNEQFF.

V gene TRBV18 combines with J gene TRBJ2-5, with D unclear. The CDR3 contains 14 residues. V was trimmed by 4 bases and J by 2 bases, leaving 11 bases between them. CDR1 is KGHSH and CDR2 is LQKENI in the germline V gene. The CDR3 nucleotides are TGTGCCAGCTCACAGGATCCCCCTCAAGAGACCCAGTACTTC. Its translation is CASSQDPPQETQYF. Full variable domain (outside the CDR3, taken from reference TRBV18 and TRBJ2-5): NAGVMQNPRHLVRRRGQEARLRCSPMKGHSHVYWYRQLPEEGLKFMVYLQKENIIDESGMPKERFSAEFPKEGPSILRIQQVVRGDSAAYFCASSQDPPQETQYFGPGTRLLVL.

The rearrangement joins TRBV28 to TRBJ1-1, with D unclear. Germline assignment: CDR1 MDHEN and CDR2 SYDVKM. The V end lost 2 bases, the J end lost 1 base, and 5 bases lay between the germline ends. The CDR3 loop spans 13 amino acids. This CDR3 is CASSLVSNTEAFF. For the CDR3, the DNA is TGTGCCAGCAGTTTAGTATCGAACACTGAAGCTTTCTTT.

The V and J genes are TRBV5-1 and TRBJ2-7; D is unresolved. Trimming took 5 bases from V and 0 from J, leaving 15 bases between them. The CDR3 contains 15 residues. Germline CDR1 SGHRS, CDR2 YFSETQ. In DNA form, the CDR3 reads TGCGCCAGCAGAGTCCTGGGCCGTAGCTCCTACGAGCAGTACTTC. Protein product: CASRVLGRSSYEQYF. The full variable domain, with the rest looked up from reference TRBV5-1 and TRBJ2-7, is KAGVTQTPRYLIKTRGQQVTLSCSPISGHRSVSWYQQTPGQGLQFLFEYFSETQRNKGNFPGRFSGRQFSNSRSEMNVSTLELGDSALYLCASRVLGRSSYEQYFGPGTRLTVT.

This sequence joins TRBV5-1 and TRBJ2-5; 11 nucleotides match TRBD1. Per germline, CDR1 SGHRS and CDR2 YFSETQ. The V gene end was trimmed by 5 bases and the J gene end by 5 bases; junction bases not matched to a gene: 8. This CDR3 spans 15 amino acids. The CDR3 region is CASRPGTGGVETQYF. CDR3 nucleotides: TGCGCCAGCAGACCCGGGACAGGGGGGGTGGAGACCCAGTACTTC.

A remark on this clone: In the same sample, other DNA sequences code for this CDR3. The V and J genes are TRBV6-5 and TRBJ2-7; no reliable D call. There are 10 residues in the CDR3. The germline V gene encodes CDR1 MNHEY and CDR2 SVGAGI. V gave up 8 bases and J gave up 3 bases, with 5 bases separating them. CDR3 residues: CASGIYEQYF. CDR3 in DNA: TGTGCCAGCGGAATCTACGAGCAGTACTTC.

The rearrangement joins TRBV28 to TRBJ1-4, with unresolved D. Germline assignment: CDR1 MDHEN and CDR2 SYDVKM. V was trimmed by 2 bases and J by 7 bases, leaving 11 bases between them. There are 14 residues in the CDR3. CDR3 sequence: CASSLVGESEKLFF. Written as DNA, the CDR3 is TGTGCCAGCAGTTTAGTTGGGGAGAGTGAAAAACTGTTTTTT.

This sequence joins TRBV4-1 and TRBJ2-7; TRBD2 agrees at 11 bases. The germline V gene encodes CDR1 MGHRA and CDR2 YSYEKL. The J segment lost 0 bases and the V segment lost 0 bases, leaving 4 bases of the junction unmatched. This CDR3 is 17 amino acids long. The CDR3 protein is CASSQDLLAGGSYEQYF. In DNA form, the CDR3 reads TGCGCCAGCAGCCAAGATCTCCTAGCGGGAGGCTCCTACGAGCAGTACTTC.

The V gene is TRBV5-8, the J gene TRBJ2-1; 7 nucleotides match TRBD1. Germline V lookup: CDR1 SGHTS, CDR2 YDEGEE. This CDR3 region has 13 residues. J gave up 8 bases and V 6 bases, and 8 bases lay outside the gene matches. DNA for the CDR3: TGTGCCAGCAACCAACAGGGGTATGATGAGCAGTTCTTC. This translates into CASNQQGYDEQFF.

This chain joins TRBV12-5 and TRBJ2-2; D is perhaps TRBD1 (5 bases). Trimming stripped 4 bases from V and 5 bases from J, with 23 bases between. CDR1 and CDR2 from the germline V gene are LGHNT and FRNRAP. The CDR3 contains 18 residues. Here the CDR3 reads CASGSLGLGSFRTGELFF. The CDR3 DNA follows: TGTGCTAGTGGTTCGTTGGGGCTGGGAAGTTTCCGTACCGGGGAGCTGTTTTTT.

This clone was detected many times. The V and J genes are TRBV6-5 and TRBJ2-2; TRBD2 is a possible D gene (5 bases). This CDR3 is built from 14 residues. Trimming shortened V by 2 bases and J by 5 bases, and 9 bases separated the two germline ends. Per the germline V gene, CDR1 is MNHEY and CDR2 is SVGAGI. CDR3 protein: CASSYAEETGELFF. The CDR3 coding sequence is TGTGCCAGCAGTTACGCGGAGGAGACCGGGGAGCTGTTTTTT.